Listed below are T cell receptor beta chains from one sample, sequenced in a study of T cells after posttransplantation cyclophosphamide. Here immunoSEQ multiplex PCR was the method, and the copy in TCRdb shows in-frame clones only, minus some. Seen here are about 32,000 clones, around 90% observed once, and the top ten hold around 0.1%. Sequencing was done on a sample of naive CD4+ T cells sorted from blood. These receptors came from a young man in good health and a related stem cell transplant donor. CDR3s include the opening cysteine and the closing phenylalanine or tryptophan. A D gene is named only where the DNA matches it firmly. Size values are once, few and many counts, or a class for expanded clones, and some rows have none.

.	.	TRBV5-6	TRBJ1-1	TGTGCCAGCAGCTTGGCGGGGGGCTTCATATCTGAAGCTTTCTTT	CASSLAGGFISEAFF
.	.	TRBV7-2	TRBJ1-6	TGTGCCAGCAGCTTAGGGGGACTTCTTAATTCACCCCTCCACTTT	CASSLGGLLNSPLHF
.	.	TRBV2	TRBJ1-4	TGTGCCAGCAGAACCTACAGAGCAACTAATGAAAAACTGTTTTTT	CASRTYRATNEKLFF
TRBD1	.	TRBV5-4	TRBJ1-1	TGTGCCAGCAGCTTGGAGACAGGGGCCGGACCTGAAGCTTTCTTT	CASSLETGAGPEAFF
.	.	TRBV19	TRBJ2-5	TGTGCCAGTAGTATGGGGGGTTGGGAGACCCAGTACTTC	CASSMGGWETQYF
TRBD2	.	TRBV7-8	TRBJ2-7	TGTGCCAGCAGCTTAGGGGGACTAGCGGGGGCTTCCTACGAGCAGTACTTC	CASSLGGLAGASYEQYF
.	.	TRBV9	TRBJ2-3	TGTGCCAGCAGCGTAGGGGGCAGCACAGATACGCAGTATTTT	CASSVGGSTDTQYF
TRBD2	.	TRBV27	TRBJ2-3	TGTGCCAGCAGCCCATGGTCTAGCGGGGGCACAGATACGCAGTATTTT	CASSPWSSGGTDTQYF
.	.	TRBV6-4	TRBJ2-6	TGTGCCAGCAGTGTCGGAGCCGGCTCTGGGGCCAACGTCCTGACTTTC	CASSVGAGSGANVLTF
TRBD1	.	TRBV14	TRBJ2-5	TGTGCCAGCAGCCAAGGAGCCCAGACAGGGCAAGAGACCCAGTACTTC	CASSQGAQTGQETQYF
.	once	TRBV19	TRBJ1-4	TGTGCCAGTAGTACCGGGGGAGGGTATAATGAAAAACTGTTTTTT	CASSTGGGYNEKLFF
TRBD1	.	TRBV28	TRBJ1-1	TGTGCCAGCAGTTCTACCGGGACAGGGGGCCGGGCTGAAGCTTTCTTT	CASSSTGTGGRAEAFF
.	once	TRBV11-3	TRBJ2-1	TGTGCCAGCAGCGTTAGGGGTGATGAGCAGTTCTTC	CASSVRGDEQFF
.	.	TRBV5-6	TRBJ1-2	TGTGCCAGCAGCTTGTCGGGAAACTATGGCTACACCTTC	CASSLSGNYGYTF
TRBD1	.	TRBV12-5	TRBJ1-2	TGTGCCCAGGGGGCTAAATATGGCTACACCTTC	CAQGAKYGYTF
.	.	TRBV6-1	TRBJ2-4	TGTGCCAGCAGTGACGGGGGAGTAGCCAAAAACATTCAGTACTTC	CASSDGGVAKNIQYF
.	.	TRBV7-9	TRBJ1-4	TGTGCCAGCAGCTTCGGCAGGGATCCTGAAAAACTGTTTTTT	CASSFGRDPEKLFF
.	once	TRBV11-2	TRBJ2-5	TGTGCCAGCAGCCCCGGGGAGACTACCCAAGAGACCCAGTACTTC	CASSPGETTQETQYF
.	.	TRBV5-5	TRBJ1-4	TGTGCCAGCAGCTTAGGGGGAAGTTACGAAAAACTGTTTTTT	CASSLGGSYEKLFF
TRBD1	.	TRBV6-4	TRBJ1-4	TGTGCCAGCAAGACAGGGGCACATGGTAATGAAAAACTGTTTTTT	CASKTGAHGNEKLFF
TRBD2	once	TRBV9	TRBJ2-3	TGTGCCAGCAGCTTAGGGACTAGCGGGACTACTAGCACAGATACGCAGTATTTT	CASSLGTSGTTSTDTQYF
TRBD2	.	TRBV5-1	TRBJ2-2	TGCGCCAGCAGCTTGGCTAGCGGGGGTAGAACCGGGGAGCTGTTTTTT	CASSLASGGRTGELFF
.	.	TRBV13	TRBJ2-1	TGTGCCAGCAGCTTAAGTCCGCGAGGGGAGCAGTTCTTC	CASSLSPRGEQFF
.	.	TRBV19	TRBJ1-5	TGTGCCAGTAGAGGGGGCAATCAGCCCCAGCATTTT	CASRGGNQPQHF
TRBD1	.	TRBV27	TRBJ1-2	TGTGCCAGCAGTCCGACAGGGGGTAACTATGGCTACACCTTC	CASSPTGGNYGYTF
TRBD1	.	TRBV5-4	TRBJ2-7	TGTGCCAGCAGCCCCGGGACAGGGGGTTCGCAGTACTTC	CASSPGTGGSQYF
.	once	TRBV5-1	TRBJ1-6	TGCGCCAGCAGCTTGAGTGACAGCCATAATTCACCCCTCCACTTT	CASSLSDSHNSPLHF
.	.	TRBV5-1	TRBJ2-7	TGCGCCAGCAGCTCCGACTTATGGGAGCAGTACTTC	CASSSDLWEQYF
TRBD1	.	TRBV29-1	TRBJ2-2	TGCAGCGTTGAAAGGGGGCGGATCGGGGAGCTGTTTTTT	CSVERGRIGELFF
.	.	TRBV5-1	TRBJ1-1	TGCGCCAGCAGCTTGGACAGGGTCAGTATGAACACTGAAGCTTTCTTT	CASSLDRVSMNTEAFF
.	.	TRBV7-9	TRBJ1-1	TGTGCCAGCAGCTTAGGTCCAATGACTGAAGCTTTCTTT	CASSLGPMTEAFF
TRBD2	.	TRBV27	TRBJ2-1	TGTGCCAGCAGTTTATTCCGGGGCCTAGCGGGGGGTTCCTACAATGAGCAGTTCTTC	CASSLFRGLAGGSYNEQFF
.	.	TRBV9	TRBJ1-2	TGTGCCAGCAGCGTAGGGGGAGGGAGAGAGGGCTACACCTTC	CASSVGGGREGYTF
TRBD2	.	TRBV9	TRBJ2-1	TGTGCCAGCACCTTGACTAGCGTAGGAAATGAGCAGTTCTTC	CASTLTSVGNEQFF
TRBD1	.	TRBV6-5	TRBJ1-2	TGTGCCAGCGGACAGGGTCTTTCTCTTAGTCCCTACACCTTC	CASGQGLSLSPYTF
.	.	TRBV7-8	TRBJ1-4	TGTGCCAGCAGCTCCCGAGGTGCAACTAATGAAAAACTGTTTTTT	CASSSRGATNEKLFF
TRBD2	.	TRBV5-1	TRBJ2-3	TGCGCCAGCAGCTTGGTCGAGCGGGGAGACACAGATACGCAGTATTTT	CASSLVERGDTDTQYF
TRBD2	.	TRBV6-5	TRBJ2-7	TGTGCCAGCAGACGAGCGGGGATCTACGAGCAGTACTTC	CASRRAGIYEQYF
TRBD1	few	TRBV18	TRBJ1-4	TGTGCCAGCTCAACCGGGACAGTTGTTAATGAAAAACTGTTTTTT	CASSTGTVVNEKLFF
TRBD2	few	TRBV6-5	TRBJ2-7	TGTGCCAGCAGTAATAGCGGGGGGGCGGGGTACGAGCAGTACTTC	CASSNSGGAGYEQYF
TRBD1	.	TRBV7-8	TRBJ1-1	TGTGCCAGCAGCCCTAGGACAGGGTACACTGAAGCTTTCTTT	CASSPRTGYTEAFF
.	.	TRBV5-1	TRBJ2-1	TGCGCCAGCAGCTCCCTAGCGCTGAATGAGCAGTTCTTC	CASSSLALNEQFF